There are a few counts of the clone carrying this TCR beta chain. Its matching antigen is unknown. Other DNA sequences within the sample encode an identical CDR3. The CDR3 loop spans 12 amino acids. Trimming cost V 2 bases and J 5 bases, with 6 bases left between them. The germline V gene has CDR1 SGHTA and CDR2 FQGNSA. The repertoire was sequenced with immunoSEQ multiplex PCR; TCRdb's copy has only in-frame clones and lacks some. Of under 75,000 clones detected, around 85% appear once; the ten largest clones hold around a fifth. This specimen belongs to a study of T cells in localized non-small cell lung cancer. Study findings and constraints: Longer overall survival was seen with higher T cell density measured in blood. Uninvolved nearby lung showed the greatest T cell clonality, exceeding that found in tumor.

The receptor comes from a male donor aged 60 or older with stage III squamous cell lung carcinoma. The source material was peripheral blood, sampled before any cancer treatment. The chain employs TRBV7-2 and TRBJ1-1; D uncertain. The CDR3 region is CASSLLGTEAFF. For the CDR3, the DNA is TGTGCCAGCAGCTTACTGGGAACTGAAGCTTTCTTT. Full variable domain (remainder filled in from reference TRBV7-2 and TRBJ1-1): GAGVSQSPSNKVTEKGKDVELRCDPISGHTALYWYRQSLGQGLEFLIYFQGNSAPDKSGLPSDRFSAERTGGSVSTLTIQRTQQEDSAVYLCASSLLGTEAFFGQGTRLTVV.